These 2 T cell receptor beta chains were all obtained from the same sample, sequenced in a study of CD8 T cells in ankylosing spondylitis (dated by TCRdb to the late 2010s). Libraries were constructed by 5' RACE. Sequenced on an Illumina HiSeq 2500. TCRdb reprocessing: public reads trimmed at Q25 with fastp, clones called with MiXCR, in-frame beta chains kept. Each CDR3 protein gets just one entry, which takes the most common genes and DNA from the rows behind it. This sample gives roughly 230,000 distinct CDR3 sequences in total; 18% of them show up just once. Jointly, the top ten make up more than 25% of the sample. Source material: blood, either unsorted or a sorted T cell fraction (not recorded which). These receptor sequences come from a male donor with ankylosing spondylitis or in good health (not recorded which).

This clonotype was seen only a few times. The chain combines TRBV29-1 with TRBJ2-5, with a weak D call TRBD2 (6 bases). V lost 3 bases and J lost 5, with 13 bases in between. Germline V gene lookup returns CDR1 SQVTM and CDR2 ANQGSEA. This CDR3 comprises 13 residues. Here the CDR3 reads CSVEHGTGETQYF. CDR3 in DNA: TGCAGCGTTGAGCACGGGACTGGTGAGACCCAGTACTTC.

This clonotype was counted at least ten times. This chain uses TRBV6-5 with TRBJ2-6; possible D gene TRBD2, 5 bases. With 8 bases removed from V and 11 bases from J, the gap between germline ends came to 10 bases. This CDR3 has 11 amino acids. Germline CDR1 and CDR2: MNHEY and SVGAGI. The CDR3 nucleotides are TGTGCCAGCGGAAGCGGTGACGTCCTGACTTTC. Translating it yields CASGSGDVLTF.